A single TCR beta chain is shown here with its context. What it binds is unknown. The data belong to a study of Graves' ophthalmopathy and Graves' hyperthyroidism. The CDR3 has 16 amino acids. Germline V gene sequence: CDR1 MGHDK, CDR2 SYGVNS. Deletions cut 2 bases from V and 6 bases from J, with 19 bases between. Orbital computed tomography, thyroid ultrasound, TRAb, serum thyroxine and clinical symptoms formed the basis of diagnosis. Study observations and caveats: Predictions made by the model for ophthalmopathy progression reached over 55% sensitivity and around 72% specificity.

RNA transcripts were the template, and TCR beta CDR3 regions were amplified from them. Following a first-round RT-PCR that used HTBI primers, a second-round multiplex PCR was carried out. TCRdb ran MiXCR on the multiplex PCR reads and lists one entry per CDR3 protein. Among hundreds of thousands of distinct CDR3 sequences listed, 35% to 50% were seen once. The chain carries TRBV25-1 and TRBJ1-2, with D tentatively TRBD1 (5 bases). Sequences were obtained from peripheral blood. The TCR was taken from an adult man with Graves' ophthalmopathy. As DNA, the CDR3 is TGTGCCAGCAGTGAACCAGGGCGGGCGCAGGGCAATGGCTACACCTTC. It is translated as CASSEPGRAQGNGYTF.